This entry lists 17 T cell receptor delta chains sequenced from one sample in a study of γδ T cells in repeated Plasmodium falciparum infection. TCRdb reprocessed the multiplex PCR reads through CATT. The sample lists roughly 90,000 delta-chain clones; under 1.5% were seen once. Bulk repertoires came from Vgamma9/Vdelta2+ or Vdelta2-negative gammadelta T cells flow-sorted from PBMC. The sequenced material came from gamma-delta T cells from blood. These receptors originate from a pool of human donors (malaria-infected and uninfected, not separated).

In the case of this clone: A far larger clone lies a single base away; this is likely a read error. Additional DNA sequences in this sample encode the identical CDR3. The chain combines TRDV2 with TRDJ1; D possibly corresponds to TRDD3 (5 bases). As TCRdb names no J gene, one was assigned here on the basis of a DNA match to germline. V lost 7 bases to trimming and J lost 0 bases, with 17 bases between them. There are 15 residues in the CDR3. Germline V gives CDR1 GEAIGNYY, CDR2 EKD. CDR3 DNA sequence: TGTGCCTGCGACGCGGGGCGGGGAGACACCGATAAACTCATCTTT. Its translation: CACDAGRGDTDKLIF.

In its sample, this clone was seen a few times. A read error likely explains why the TCRdb protein, taken from a much larger clone, differs from this DNA's translation at residue 14; the protein shown is translated from the DNA. The V and J genes are TRDV2 and TRDJ1, with 7 nucleotides matching TRDD3. After removal of 3 bases from V and 13 bases from J, the junction contained 22 bases not matched to a gene. There are 16 residues in the CDR3. CDR1 is GEAIGNYY and CDR2 is EKD in the germline V gene. This CDR3 is CACDGVLGQGTDKPIF. CDR3 in DNA: TGTGCCTGTGACGGCGTACTGGGGCAGGGCACCGATAAGCCCATCTTT.

Worth noting for this clone: The protein TCRdb gives is from a much larger clone and does not agree with this DNA's translation at residue 9, likely a read error; the protein shown here comes from the DNA. The V call is TRDV1, the J call TRDJ1; D not resolved. TCRdb gives no J gene; it was assigned here by matching the DNA to germline. The V gene's germline CDR1 is TSWWSYY and CDR2 QGS. The CDR3 totals 17 residues. CDR3 residues: CALGELRWRTLTGKLIF. CDR3 DNA sequence: TGTGCTCTTGGGGAGCTACGCTGGAGGACGCTCACCGGTAAACTCATCTTT.

The table lists this clone with many counts. TCRdb pairs this DNA with a much larger clone's protein that differs at residue 13, likely a read error; the protein shown was translated from the DNA. There is no J gene call, but TRDV2 is given as the V gene; no DNA check was done on the table's D call, TRDD3. CDR1 is GEAIGNYY and CDR2 is EKD in the germline V gene. The length of the CDR3 is 15 residues. For the CDR3, the DNA is TGTGCCTGTGACCTACGTACTGGGGGATACGATAAACCCATCTTT. This codes for CACDLRTGGYDKPIF.

As to this clone: The protein held in TCRdb is that of a much larger clone and does not match this DNA's translation at residue 3, likely because of a read error; the protein shown is translated from the DNA. The chain employs TRDV2 and TRDJ1; TRDD3 matches 11 bases. The J gene, not given by TCRdb, was assigned here from a germline match of the nucleotide sequence. The CDR3 spans 19 residues. CDR1 is GEAIGNYY and CDR2 is EKD in the germline V gene. The CDR3 loop reads CARDTVTGGYGAPTDKLIF. In nucleotides, the CDR3 is TGTGCCCGTGACACCGTTACTGGGGGATATGGGGCCCCCACCGATAAACTCATCTTT.

This clone came up a few times. The protein TCRdb gives is from a much larger clone and does not agree with this DNA's translation at residue 9, likely a read error; the protein shown here comes from the DNA. The chain has TRDV1 and TRDJ1, with D unresolved. TCRdb does not report a J gene; here it was assigned by matching the DNA to germline references. The CDR3 has 15 amino acids. The V end lost 2 bases, the J end lost 1 base, and 11 bases lay between the germline ends. The germline V gene encodes CDR1 TSWWSYY and CDR2 QGS. The CDR3 sequence is CALGEIARLTDKLIF. The CDR3, as DNA: TGTGCTCTTGGGGAAATAGCGAGGCTCACCGATAAACTCATCTTT.

In regard to this clone: TCRdb's entry gives the protein of a much larger clone, which mismatches this DNA's translation at residue 8, likely from a read error; the protein reported here is translated from the DNA. The CDR3 sequence: CALGAPPPPRRTDKLIF. CDR3 nucleotides: TGTGCTCTTGGGGCTCCCCCGCCCCCAAGGAGGACCGATAAACTCATCTTT. The chain is built from TRDV1 and TRDJ1; D uncertain. TCRdb lists no J gene, so it was determined here by aligning the DNA to germline. Germline V gene sequence: CDR1 TSWWSYY, CDR2 QGS. V shed 4 bases and J shed 2 bases, with 20 bases lying between them. The CDR3 spans 17 residues.

A note on this clone: The protein recorded in TCRdb matches a much larger clone and deviates from this DNA's translation at residue 3, suggesting a read error; the protein here is obtained by translating the DNA. This chain connects TRDV3 to TRDJ2; no reliable D call. This CDR3 contains 15 residues. Germline loops: CDR1 TVYSNPD, CDR2 GDNSRS (reference sequence). V lost 5 bases and J lost 2, with 18 bases in between. The CDR3 region is CAVTFPTSLTAQLFF. The CDR3 region has the DNA TGTGCCGTTACATTTCCCACCTCGTTGACAGCACAACTCTTCTTT.

A word on this clone: This likely traces to a read error, being one base from a far larger clone. Other nucleotide sequences in the sample specify the same CDR3. The chain recombines TRDV2 with TRDJ1, with 9 bases fitting TRDD3. No J gene is reported in TCRdb; it was inferred here by comparing the DNA with germline. The CDR3 sequence is 20 residues long. CDR1 is GEAIGNYY, CDR2 EKD, per germline. Trimming at V came to 0 bases and at J to 2 bases, leaving 18 bases not matched to a gene. DNA of the CDR3: TGTGCCTGTGACACCGTGTTCCTAGGGGATACGCAGATTCATACCGATAAACTCATCTTT. Translated, it gives CACDTVFLGDTQIHTDKLIF.

Turning to this clone: TCRdb's listed protein matches a much larger clone and diverges from this DNA's translation at residue 13, likely through a read error; the protein shown comes from the DNA. The chain employs TRDV2 and TRDJ1, with 10 bases that match TRDD3. Germline V gene data show CDR1 as GEAIGNYY and CDR2 as EKD. The CDR3 sequence is 16 residues long. The CDR3 spells CACDYILGDHTDRLIF. The CDR3 DNA is TGTGCCTGTGACTATATACTGGGGGATCACACCGATAGACTCATCTTT.

As for this clone: The protein TCRdb lists belongs to a much larger clone and differs from this DNA's translation at residue 7, which points to a read error; the protein shown is made from the DNA. The CDR3 reads CALGELAPSAAFQSYWGIQSTDKLIF. The CDR3 DNA reads TGTGCTCTTGGGGAACTGGCCCCCTCGGCGGCCTTCCAGTCCTACTGGGGGATACAGAGTACCGATAAACTCATCTTT. This chain connects TRDV1 to TRDJ1, with 12 bases matching TRDD3. Germline assignment: CDR1 TSWWSYY and CDR2 QGS. The CDR3 contains 26 residues. The junction had 31 bases not matched to a gene; V was cut back by 0 bases and J by 2 bases.

As concerns this clone: The protein held in TCRdb is that of a much larger clone and does not match this DNA's translation at residue 25, likely because of a read error; the protein shown is translated from the DNA. The chain combines TRDV1 with TRDJ1; 12 bases align to TRDD3. Looked up from germline, CDR1 is TSWWSYY and CDR2 is QGS. The CDR3 is made up of 28 amino acids. The chain's CDR3 is CALGELRPTTYWGIPRNLLNPRADRLIF. The CDR3 DNA sequence: TGTGCTCTTGGGGAACTAAGGCCTACTACCTACTGGGGGATACCCCGTAATCTGCTAAATCCGAGGGCCGATAGACTCATCTTT.

With regard to this clone: The junction departs from germline at one end; a sequencing error may be responsible. The sample carries other DNA sequences with the same CDR3. V gene TRDV1 combines with J gene TRDJ1; 8 positions agree with TRDD3. No J segment appears in TCRdb, so it was assigned here by matching the sequence to germline. The CDR3 spans 26 residues. Germline values: CDR1 TSWWSYY, CDR2 QGS. The CDR3 protein is CALGELGRGLPTPWGRNLMYTDKLIF. CDR3 nucleotides: TGTGCTCTTGGGGAACTGGGGAGAGGCCTTCCCACGCCCTGGGGGAGAAACCTGATGTACACCGACAAACTCATCTTT.

About this clone itself: With a far larger clone one base away, a read error is the likely cause. Other DNA sequences within the sample encode an identical CDR3. The chain joins TRDV2 to TRDJ1; TRDD3 agrees at 10 bases. The J gene is not listed in TCRdb, so it was assigned here from a DNA match to germline. Germline-derived CDR1 and CDR2 are GEAIGNYY and EKD. The CDR3 extends over 19 amino acids. Trimming cost V 0 bases and J 0 bases; bases outside gene matches: 12. The CDR3: CACDTGERGGYGYTDKLIF. The CDR3 DNA reads TGTGCCTGTGACACCGGGGAGAGAGGGGGATACGGGTACACCGATAAACTCATCTTT.

Points on this clone: A far bigger clonotype differs at one base, so this is likely a read error. This specimen includes other DNA sequences encoding the same CDR3. The chain carries TRDV2 and TRDJ1, with 9 bases matching TRDD3. The J gene, not given by TCRdb, was assigned here from a germline match of the nucleotide sequence. The CDR3 runs to 22 residues. The germline gives CDR1 GEAIGNYY, CDR2 EKD. V was pared by 7 bases and J by 0 bases, with 29 bases of the junction left unmatched. CDR3: CACVPLTAGDWGYGEYTDKLIF. The CDR3 region has the DNA TGTGCCTGCGTCCCCCTGACTGCTGGGGACTGGGGATACGGGGAGTACACCGATAAACTCATCTTT.

This clone was observed many times. The chain links TRDV1 to TRDJ1, with TRDD3 matching 8 bases. TCRdb is silent on the J gene; assignment here came from matching the DNA to germline. After removal of 0 bases from V and 1 base from J, the junction contained 13 bases not matched to a gene. The germline V gene has CDR1 TSWWSYY and CDR2 QGS. This CDR3 contains 19 residues. The CDR3 loop is CALGELARGDICLTDKLIF. The DNA for the CDR3 is TGTGCTCTTGGGGAACTTGCCCGGGGGGATATTTGCCTCACCGATAAACTCATCTTT.

This clone was recorded many times. A read error likely explains why the TCRdb protein, taken from a much larger clone, differs from this DNA's translation at residue 14; the protein shown is translated from the DNA. The chain joins TRDV2 to TRDJ1; 8 bases align to TRDD3. Matching the DNA to germline supplied the J gene, which TCRdb does not give. Trimming cost V 4 bases and J 7 bases; bases outside gene matches: 22. This CDR3 spans 18 amino acids. Germline CDR1 and CDR2: GEAIGNYY and EKD. Here the CDR3 reads CACEGIREGKASPGKLIF. In DNA, the CDR3 is TGTGCCTGTGAAGGGATACGCGAAGGGAAAGCATCCCCAGGTAAACTCATCTTT.